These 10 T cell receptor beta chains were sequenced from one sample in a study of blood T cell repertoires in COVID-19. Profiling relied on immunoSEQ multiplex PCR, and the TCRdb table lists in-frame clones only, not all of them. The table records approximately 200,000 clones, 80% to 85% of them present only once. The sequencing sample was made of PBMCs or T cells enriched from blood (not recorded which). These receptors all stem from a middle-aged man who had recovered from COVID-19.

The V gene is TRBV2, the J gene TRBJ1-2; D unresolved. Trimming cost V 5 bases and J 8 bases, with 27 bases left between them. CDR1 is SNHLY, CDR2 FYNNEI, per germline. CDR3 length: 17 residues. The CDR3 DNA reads TGTGCCAGCAGTAAAACTATGGATATGAGTCTCTCGGCAGGCTACACCTTC. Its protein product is CASSKTMDMSLSAGYTF. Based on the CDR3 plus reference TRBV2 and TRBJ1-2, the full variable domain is EPEVTQTPSHQVTQMGQEVILRCVPISNHLYFYWYRQILGQKVEFLVSFYNNEISEKSEIFDDQFSVERPDGSNFTLKIRSTKLEDSAMYFCASSKTMDMSLSAGYTFGSGTRLTVV.

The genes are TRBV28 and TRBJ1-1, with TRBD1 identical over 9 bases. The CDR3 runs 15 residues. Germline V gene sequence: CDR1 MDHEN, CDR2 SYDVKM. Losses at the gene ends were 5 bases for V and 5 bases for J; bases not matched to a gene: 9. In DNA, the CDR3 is TGTGCCAGCAGTCCTCCGGGACAGGGAAGGACTGAAGCTTTCTTT. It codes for CASSPPGQGRTEAFF.

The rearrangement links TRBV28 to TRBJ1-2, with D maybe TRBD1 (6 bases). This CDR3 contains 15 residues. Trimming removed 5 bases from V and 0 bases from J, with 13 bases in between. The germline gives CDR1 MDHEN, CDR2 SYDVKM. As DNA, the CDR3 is TGTGCCAGCAGTCGGCCCCAGGGGACTAACTATGGCTACACCTTC. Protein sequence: CASSRPQGTNYGYTF.

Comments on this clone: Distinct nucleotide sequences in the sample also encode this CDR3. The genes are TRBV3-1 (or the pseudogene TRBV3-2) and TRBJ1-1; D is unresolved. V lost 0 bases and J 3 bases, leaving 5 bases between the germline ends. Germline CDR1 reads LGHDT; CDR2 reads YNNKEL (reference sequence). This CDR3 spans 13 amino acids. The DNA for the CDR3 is TGTGCCAGCAGCCAAGAGTCGTACACTGAAGCTTTCTTT. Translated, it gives CASSQESYTEAFF.

The CDR3, as DNA: TGTGCCAGCAGCTCCCGGGACAGGGGCTCACCCCTCCACTTT. It codes for CASSSRDRGSPLHF. The chain has TRBV7-6 and TRBJ1-6; 10 bases are a match to TRBD1. Germline CDR1 is SGHVS and CDR2 is FNYEAQ. V shed 4 bases, J shed 10 bases, and the junction held 4 bases outside the gene matches. This CDR3 comprises 14 residues.

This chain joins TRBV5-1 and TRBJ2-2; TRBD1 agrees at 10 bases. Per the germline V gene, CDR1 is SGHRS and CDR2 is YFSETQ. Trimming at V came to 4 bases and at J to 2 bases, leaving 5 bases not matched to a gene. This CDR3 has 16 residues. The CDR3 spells CASSLWTGGNTGELFF. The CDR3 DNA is TGCGCCAGCAGCCTATGGACAGGGGGTAACACCGGGGAGCTGTTTTTT.

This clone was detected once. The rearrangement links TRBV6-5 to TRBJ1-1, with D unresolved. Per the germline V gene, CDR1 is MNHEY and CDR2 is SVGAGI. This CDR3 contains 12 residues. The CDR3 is CASRAWETEAFF. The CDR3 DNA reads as TGTGCGTCGAGGGCTTGGGAAACTGAAGCTTTCTTT.

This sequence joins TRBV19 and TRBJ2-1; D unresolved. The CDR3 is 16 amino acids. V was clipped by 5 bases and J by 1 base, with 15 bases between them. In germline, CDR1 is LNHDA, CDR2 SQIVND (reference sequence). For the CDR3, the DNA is TGTGCCAGTAGTTCCACCCCACCCAGTTCCTACAATGAGCAGTTCTTC. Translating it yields CASSSTPPSSYNEQFF.

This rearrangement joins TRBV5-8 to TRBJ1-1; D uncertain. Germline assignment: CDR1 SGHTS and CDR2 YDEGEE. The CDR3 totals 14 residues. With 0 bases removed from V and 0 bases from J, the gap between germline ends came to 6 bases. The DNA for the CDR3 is TGTGCCAGCAGCTTGGGCGTCTTGAACACTGAAGCTTTCTTT. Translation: CASSLGVLNTEAFF.

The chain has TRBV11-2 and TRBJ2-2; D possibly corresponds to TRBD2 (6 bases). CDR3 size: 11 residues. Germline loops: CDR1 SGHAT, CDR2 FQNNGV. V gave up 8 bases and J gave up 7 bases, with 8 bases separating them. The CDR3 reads CASGGVGELFF. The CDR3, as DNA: TGTGCCAGCGGCGGGGTCGGGGAGCTGTTTTTT.